Listed below are T cell receptor beta chains from one sample, sequenced in a study of blood T cell repertoires in COVID-19. Only in-frame clones appear in the TCRdb table, and some are missing; sequencing was by immunoSEQ multiplex PCR. This sample has approximately 260,000 clones, with about nine tenths found just once. Sequencing was performed on peripheral blood. These TCRs come from a man in his fifties or sixties with acute or convalescent COVID-19. Both conserved end residues are part of each CDR3. D genes are given only for firm matches. The size field is filled for only some rows; it gives once, few, many or a size class.

TRBJ2-7 | TRBD1 | TRBV4-1 | . | CASSQGLTGPDYEQYF | TGCGCCAGCAGCCAAGGTCTGACAGGGCCGGACTACGAGCAGTACTTC
TRBJ2-4 | TRBD2 | TRBV3-1/TRBV3-2 | . | CASSQDLAGGIQNIQYF | TGTGCCAGCAGCCAAGATTTGGCGGGGGGGATCCAAAACATTCAGTACTTC
TRBJ1-1 | . | TRBV19 | . | CASSIWPPGNTEAFF | TGTGCCAGTAGTATATGGCCGCCAGGGAACACTGAAGCTTTCTTT
TRBJ1-5 | . | TRBV6-5 | . | CAIQRDSNQPQHF | TGTGCCATCCAGCGAGATAGCAATCAGCCCCAGCATTTT
TRBJ2-6 | TRBD1 | TRBV7-9 | . | CASSRTGIISGANVLTF | TGTGCCAGCAGCAGGACAGGGATAATTTCTGGGGCCAACGTCCTGACTTTC
TRBJ2-7 | . | TRBV9 | . | CASSVGRDLYEQYF | TGTGCCAGCAGCGTAGGGAGGGACCTCTACGAGCAGTACTTC
TRBJ1-3 | TRBD1 | TRBV19 | . | CATSPGQGSGNTIYF | TGTGCCACCTCCCCGGGACAGGGGTCTGGAAACACCATATATTTT
TRBJ2-1 | . | TRBV3-1/TRBV3-2 | many | CASSQDHGFTEQFF | TGTGCCAGCAGCCAAGATCACGGGTTTACTGAGCAGTTCTTC
TRBJ2-1 | TRBD1 | TRBV19 | . | CASSTGTGWYNEQFF | TGTGCCAGTAGTACAGGGACAGGGTGGTACAATGAGCAGTTCTTC
TRBJ1-1 | . | TRBV29-1 | . | CSIHERGGYTEAFF | TGCAGCATCCATGAGAGGGGGGGGTACACTGAAGCTTTCTTT
TRBJ1-3 | . | TRBV19 | once | CASTAPGDLGNTIYF | TGTGCCAGTACCGCACCGGGGGATCTTGGAAACACCATATATTTT
TRBJ1-1 | . | TRBV21-1 | . | CASSKRGQGDRRAFF | TGTGCCAGCAGCAAAAGGGGACAGGGGGATAGGAGGGCTTTCTTT
TRBJ2-3 | TRBD1 | TRBV7-9 | . | CASSPPDRLSTDTQYF | TGTGCCAGCAGCCCGCCGGACAGGCTATCCACAGATACGCAGTATTTT
TRBJ2-5 | TRBD1 | TRBV7-3 | . | CASRGQRQETQYF | TGTGCCAGCAGGGGACAGCGACAAGAGACCCAGTACTTC
TRBJ2-3 | TRBD1 | TRBV10-3 | . | CAISTWDREGADTQYF | TGTGCCATCAGCACGTGGGACAGGGAGGGAGCAGATACGCAGTATTTT
TRBJ1-1 | . | TRBV9 | . | CASSVGGRLNTEAFF | TGTGCCAGCAGCGTAGGCGGCAGACTGAACACTGAAGCTTTCTTT
TRBJ1-1 | . | TRBV5-1 | . | CASSLEVGGITEAFF | TGCGCCAGCAGCTTGGAGGTGGGAGGGATCACTGAAGCTTTCTTT
TRBJ1-4 | . | TRBV3-1/TRBV3-2 | . | CASSPGQGWEKLFF | TGTGCCAGCAGCCCCGGCCAGGGGTGGGAAAAACTGTTTTTT
TRBJ1-2 | . | TRBV6-5 | . | CASSYEGDYGYTF | TGTGCCAGCAGTTACGAGGGAGACTATGGCTACACCTTC
TRBJ1-1 | . | TRBV7-9 | . | CASSSTSLNTEAFF | TGTGCCAGCAGCTCGACAAGTTTGAACACTGAAGCTTTCTTT
TRBJ1-3 | . | TRBV19 | . | CATAVRVIGGNTIYF | TGTGCCACGGCGGTGCGGGTTATCGGTGGAAACACCATATATTTT
TRBJ1-1 | . | TRBV29-1 | . | CSVRRGRDTEAFF | TGCAGCGTCCGAAGGGGTCGGGACACTGAAGCTTTCTTT
TRBJ2-3 | TRBD2 | TRBV3-1/TRBV3-2 | . | CASSQELAGGSDTQYF | TGTGCCAGCAGCCAAGAACTAGCGGGGGGGTCGGATACGCAGTATTTT
TRBJ2-3 | TRBD2 | TRBV7-2 | . | CASSFLTSGGVADTQYF | TGTGCCAGCAGCTTCCTGACTAGCGGGGGGGTCGCAGATACGCAGTATTTT
TRBJ2-7 | TRBD1 | TRBV10-1 | . | CASSESTGGREQYF | TGCGCCAGCAGTGAGAGTACAGGGGGCAGGGAGCAGTACTTC
TRBJ1-1 | . | TRBV9 | . | CASSVAPGQGTEAFF | TGTGCCAGCAGCGTAGCTCCGGGACAAGGGACTGAAGCTTTCTTT
TRBJ2-5 | . | TRBV5-6 | . | CASRSEGRVETQYF | TGTGCCAGCAGATCGGAGGGCAGGGTCGAGACCCAGTACTTC
TRBJ1-6 | . | TRBV30 | . | CAWSVLAGLRVSYNSPLHF | TGTGCCTGGAGTGTACTAGCAGGACTCCGGGTGTCCTATAATTCACCCCTCCACTTT
TRBJ2-7 | . | TRBV29-1 | . | CSVVGGAAYEQYF | TGCAGCGTTGTTGGGGGGGCGGCCTACGAGCAGTACTTC
TRBJ1-2 | TRBD1 | TRBV4-1 | once | CASSQVSTGSYGYTF | TGCGCCAGCAGCCAAGTATCGACAGGGTCCTATGGCTACACCTTC
TRBJ2-4 | . | TRBV7-2 | . | CASTLGRGNIQYF | TGTGCCAGCACCCTAGGTCGGGGAAACATTCAGTACTTC
TRBJ1-1 | . | TRBV18 | . | CASSPPGVANTEAFF | TGTGCCAGCTCACCACCGGGCGTCGCGAACACTGAAGCTTTCTTT
TRBJ1-6 | . | TRBV11-2 | few | CASSHYTGSNSPLHF | TGTGCCAGCAGCCATTACACAGGCTCTAATTCACCCCTCCACTTT
TRBJ1-1 | . | TRBV29-1 | . | CSVGRGTEAFF | TGCAGCGTTGGAAGGGGCACTGAAGCTTTCTTT
TRBJ2-6 | TRBD1 | TRBV25-1 | . | CASKGATGANVLTF | TGTGCCTCAAAGGGGGCGACCGGGGCCAACGTCCTGACTTTC
TRBJ2-7 | . | TRBV7-2 | . | CASSLDSVYEQYF | TGTGCCAGCAGCCTGGACAGCGTGTACGAGCAGTACTTC
TRBJ1-2 | TRBD1 | TRBV6-5 | once | CASSYSRTGGLGYTF | TGTGCCAGCAGTTACTCGAGGACAGGGGGGTTAGGCTACACCTTC
TRBJ1-2 | TRBD1 | TRBV11-2 | . | CASSQKPGQGNYGYTF | TGTGCCAGCAGCCAAAAGCCGGGACAGGGAAACTATGGCTACACCTTC
TRBJ2-7 | . | TRBV27 | . | CASRSSGPSSGEQYF | TGTGCCAGCCGTAGCAGCGGCCCCTCTTCCGGAGAGCAGTACTTC
TRBJ2-5 | TRBD1 | TRBV2 | . | CASSGDRTETQYF | TGTGCCAGCAGTGGGGACAGGACTGAGACCCAGTACTTC
TRBJ2-4 | TRBD2 | TRBV29-1 | . | CSVPAGGDKNIQYF | TGCAGCGTTCCAGCGGGGGGGGATAAAAACATTCAGTACTTC
TRBJ1-5 | TRBD1 | TRBV7-2 | . | CASSATGVQPQHF | TGTGCCAGCAGCGCAACAGGGGTTCAGCCCCAGCATTTT
TRBJ2-1 | TRBD2 | TRBV7-8 | . | CASRPGTSGGAGEQFF | TGTGCCAGCAGACCTGGGACTAGCGGGGGGGCCGGTGAGCAGTTCTTC
TRBJ1-1 | . | TRBV5-6 | . | CASSLVQGGGTEAFF | TGTGCCAGCAGCTTGGTACAGGGTGGAGGTACTGAAGCTTTCTTT
TRBJ1-2 | TRBD1 | TRBV6-1 | . | CASSEMSGGDYGYTF | TGTGCCAGCAGTGAAATGTCAGGGGGCGACTATGGCTACACCTTC
TRBJ2-1 | TRBD1 | TRBV4-1 | . | CASSRGPGQGYNEQFF | TGCGCCAGCAGTCGTGGTCCGGGACAGGGTTACAATGAGCAGTTCTTC
TRBJ2-1 | . | TRBV3-1/TRBV3-2 | . | CASSQPRGRSNEQFF | TGTGCCAGCAGCCAACCAAGGGGCAGAAGCAATGAGCAGTTCTTC
TRBJ2-2 | TRBD2 | TRBV19 | . | CASSGLGLAGYANTGELFF | TGTGCCAGTAGTGGACTAGGACTAGCGGGGTATGCGAACACCGGGGAGCTGTTTTTT